This T cell receptor beta chain was captured in a study of identical twins. Broader study findings: There were fewer insertions in abundant cord blood beta clonotypes, but memory repertoires showed no such pattern. The presence of invariant MAIT and iNKT cells could partly confound analyses of zero-insertion sequences.

This clonotype was seen only a few times. The antigen is unknown. Template switching added a universal primer site; cDNA carried unique molecular identifiers. Each CDR3 protein is one row after TCRdb ran MiXCR on the 5' RACE reads. The sample lists 350,000 to 600,000 distinct CDR3 sequences; 12% to 15% were seen once. The CDR3 is 17 residues long. Germline values: CDR1 MGHRA, CDR2 YSYEKL. The V end lost 0 bases, the J end lost 0 bases, and 15 bases lay between the germline ends. This sample was shared with a second study, whose subject was yellow fever vaccine responses in identical twins.

The J gene is TRBJ2-7, the V gene TRBV4-1, with D perhaps TRBD2 (5 bases). Source material: CD4+ T cells sorted from blood. The clonotype originates from a woman between 18 and 29 years old in good health. Here the CDR3 reads CASSQDRTSTSSYEQYF. CDR3 coding DNA: TGCGCCAGCAGCCAAGATAGGACCTCAACTAGCTCCTACGAGCAGTACTTC.